This T cell receptor beta chain appears in the sequencing data of a study of cytomegalovirus exposure and HLA in healthy donors. Study background: The 120 validation repertoires matched the approximately 700 first-cohort repertoires in platform, a later analysis reported.

Points on this clone: Its antigen is undetermined.

Overall study results and limits: The TCR clusters that emerged in the first cohort tended, a later analysis found, to co-occur in the roughly 130 validation repertoires.

The protocol was immunoSEQ multiplex PCR, while the TCRdb copy is restricted to in-frame clones and leaves out a portion. The table lists some 310,000 clones, around 90% of them singletons. The specimen was PBMCs. The origin of this receptor is a man between 25 and 39 years old in good health and CMV-seronegative.

The CDR3 DNA is TGTGCCAGCAGCTTAGACGACAGGGTCTATGGCTACACCTTC. This translates into CASSLDDRVYGYTF. The V call is TRBV7-9, the J call TRBJ1-2, with 7 bases identical to TRBD1. The CDR3 extends over 14 amino acids. Looked up from germline, CDR1 is SEHNR and CDR2 is FQNEAQ (reference sequence). V shed 1 base, J shed 4 bases, and the junction held 3 bases outside the gene matches.